This TCR beta chain emerged from a study of T-cell memory formation after mild COVID-19. Looking at the study overall: Largely, the TCR clusters proved donor specific. Study-level points and caveats: Nothing showed for sure that second-wave clones peaking on day 37 were SARS-CoV-2 specific. Some SARS-CoV-2-responding clones were already detected in memory before infection.

The authors produced TCR alpha and TCR beta cDNA libraries with sample barcodes and UMIs by 5'RACE using constant-segment primers. TCRdb processed the 5' RACE reads anew with MiXCR; each CDR3 protein has one entry. Among approximately 260,000 distinct CDR3 sequences listed, about 20% were seen once. CDR3 length equals 16 residues. The V gene's germline CDR1 is DFQATT and CDR2 SNEGSKA (reference sequence). Trimming removed 1 base from V and 2 bases from J; junction bases left unmatched: 10. Turning to this clonotype: Its antigen is currently unknown.

The chain employs TRBV20-1 and TRBJ2-5; 7 bases are shared with TRBD1. Sample: PBMCs or a T cell subset sorted from them (not recorded which). The receptor's source is a man between 18 and 29 years old who had mild COVID-19 (a few samples of this study predate the infection). Cell type and time point are not known. CDR3: CSARGQPGRGQETQYF. The CDR3 bases are TGCAGTGCTAGAGGCCAACCGGGCAGGGGGCAAGAGACCCAGTACTTC.